This record looks at one T cell receptor beta chain sequence and its context. This clonotype was observed many times. This clone's antigen is unknown. Nothing much larger sits one base from this clone, and base qualities are not available. V is cut back by 3 bases and J by 5 bases, with 9 bases in the junction unmatched. The CDR3 measures 16 amino acids from cysteine to phenylalanine. The sequence is cut down to CDR3 DNA, 48 bases in frame from base 1. Taken from the germline V gene, the CDR1 and CDR2 loops are ENHRY and SYGVKD. This entry comes from a study of beta chain bispecific antibodies for T cell cancers (dated by TCRdb to the early 2020s). Notes on the research overall: Healthy donor T cells were cocultured with T cell leukemia lines and bispecific antibodies, and TRBV sequencing of the surviving cells was then used to measure how much each TRBV family was depleted. Surface TRBV12 (TRBV12-3) was expressed on Jurkat cells, and surface TRBV5-5 was expressed on HPB-ALL cells.

Unique molecular identifier barcodes were incorporated into the libraries and were used for clonotype quantification. Qiagen AllPrep DNA/RNA Micro kits were used to isolate total RNA, and an Agilent TapeStation was used to check RNA quality. TCR beta libraries were built by 5' RACE: cDNA synthesis followed by two PCR steps using TCR beta constant-region gene-specific primers. Sequencing of the TCR beta libraries was performed on an Illumina MiSeq platform. In the paper's pipeline: MIGEC, MiXCR and VDJtools were used to process the reads. To get a clonotype's frequency, the unique molecular identifiers belonging to that clonotype were divided by all unique molecular identifiers in the sample. Nonfunctional TRBV genes classified in IMGT as pseudogenes or open reading frames, such as TRBV1, TRBV12-1 and TRBV21, were excluded. TCRdb took the public reads, trimmed them with fastp at Q25, ran MiXCR for clone calling and kept in-frame beta chains. For every CDR3 protein sequence, its rows merge into one entry that carries the most common genes and DNA. These V and J calls are TCRdb output, not the study's own analysis. The sample yields just over 20,000 distinct CDR3 sequences; over 2% were counted once. The ten most abundant clones make up over 25% of the sample.

What the study reported, not specific to this receptor: Leukemia cell line cells were mixed with normal T cells in each sequenced sample, and most of the targeted TRBV signal was derived from the leukemia cells rather than from the normal T cells. Cross-reactivity of the anti-TRBV5-5 antibody with TRBV5-6 was attributed to high sequence similarity between the two genes.

T cells were expanded from blood mononuclear cells for 3 to 4 days using either anti-CD3 antibody OKT3 or CD3/CD28 Dynabeads. The culture conditions for expanded T cells were RPMI 1640 plus 10% fetal bovine serum, recombinant human IL-2 (about 90 IU/ml) and IL-7 (5 ng/ml). Each coculture contained some 5 x 10^4 normal T cells, some 5 x 10^4 target cells and bispecific antibody in approximately 92 ul and was incubated for around 18 hours at 37 degrees C. Every bispecific antibody was made of two single-chain variable fragments expressed in a single-chain diabody format with a His tag. The effector T cells were obtained from healthy human donors, with peripheral blood mononuclear cells isolated from leukapheresis samples by Ficoll density gradient centrifugation.

This clonotype originated in a human donor in good health. Some clones in this sample may be carry-over from other donors' samples. The sequenced material came from healthy donor T cells cultured with leukemia cells. The chain couples TRBV10-3 to TRBJ2-3, and 9 junctional nucleotides match TRBD2. The sequenced DNA is TGTGCCATCAGTGATGGCGGGGGGGCCGAAAGAGATACGCAGTATTTT. Its translation reads: CAISDGGGAERDTQYF.